One TCR beta chain is described in this entry. What it binds is unknown. This sample is part of a study of T cell responses to AZD1222 COVID-19 vaccine. General study points: Only six people who got AZD1222 tested seropositive at baseline.

Clones were read by immunoSEQ multiplex PCR, and TCRdb kept only the in-frame ones, dropping some. Among about 120,000 clones listed, 87% were seen once. Per germline, CDR1 SGHVS and CDR2 FNYEAQ. The CDR3 runs 13 residues. Trimming shortened V by 4 bases and J by 10 bases, and 14 bases separated the two germline ends. This sequence originates from an adult in good health. Sequencing was performed on peripheral blood, taken on day 0 of AZD1222 vaccination. This chain links TRBV7-6 with TRBJ2-1; maybe TRBD2 (5 bases). CDR3 amino acids: CASSSRSSAEQFF. The CDR3 DNA is TGTGCCAGCAGCTCCCGAAGTAGCGCCGAGCAGTTCTTC.